This TCR beta chain was captured by sequencing in a study of T-cell reconstitution after alpha-beta-depleted transplantation in children. TCRbeta library construction was performed incorporating unique molecular identifiers. A single record per CDR3 protein comes from TCRdb applying MiXCR to the PCR reads. The data show a few hundred thousand distinct CDR3 sequences, roughly 23% seen once. There are 14 residues in the CDR3. Trimming cost V 4 bases and J 8 bases; bases outside gene matches: 10. Germline V lookup: CDR1 SGHAT, CDR2 FQNNGV. The starting material was PBMCs, obtained before TCRalphabeta/CD19-depleted stem cell transplant. This clonotype originated in a girl aged 2-10 years with Fanconi anemia, due to receive a stem cell transplant. The chain carries TRBV11-2 and TRBJ2-5, with TRBD1 matching 7 bases. CDR3: CASSWRQGLTTQYF. For the CDR3, the DNA is TGTGCCAGCAGCTGGAGACAGGGCCTTACCACCCAGTACTTC.